The clone carrying this TCR beta chain was detected only a few times. Sequencing used immunoSEQ multiplex PCR; TCRdb keeps in-frame clones, though not all of them. Of about 200,000 clones listed, 89% are singletons. The participants were between roughly 18 and 100 years old and came from some 23 US areas. Donors were grouped by their self-reported clinical history. The record originates from a study of blood T cell repertoires in COVID-19. Study-level information: Donors in the United States, Italy and Spain gave samples during acute or convalescent COVID-19.

The source is a middle-aged woman with acute COVID-19. Sequenced: PBMCs or T cells enriched from blood (not recorded which).

The DNA for the CDR3 is TGTGCCAGCAGTGATCTTAGCGGCAATGAGCAGTTCTTC. Translating gives CASSDLSGNEQFF. This rearrangement joins TRBV6-6 to TRBJ2-1, with a weak D call TRBD2 (6 bases). V was shortened by 5 bases and J by 6 bases, with 11 bases between the two germline ends. The CDR3 is 13 residues long. CDR1 and CDR2 from the germline V gene are MNHNY and SVGAGI (reference sequence).